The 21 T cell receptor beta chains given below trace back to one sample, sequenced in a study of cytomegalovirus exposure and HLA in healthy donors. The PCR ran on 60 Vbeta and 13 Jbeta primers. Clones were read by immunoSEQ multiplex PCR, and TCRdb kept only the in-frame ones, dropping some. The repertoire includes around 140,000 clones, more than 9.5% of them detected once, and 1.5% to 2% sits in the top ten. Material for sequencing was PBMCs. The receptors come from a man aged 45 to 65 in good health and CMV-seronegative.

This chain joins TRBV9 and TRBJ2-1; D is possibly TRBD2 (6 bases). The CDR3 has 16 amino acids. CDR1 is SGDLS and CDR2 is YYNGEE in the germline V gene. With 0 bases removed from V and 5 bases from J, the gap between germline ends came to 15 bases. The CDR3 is CASSVGGTDPNNEQFF. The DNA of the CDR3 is TGTGCCAGCAGCGTAGGGGGGACTGATCCAAACAATGAGCAGTTCTTC.

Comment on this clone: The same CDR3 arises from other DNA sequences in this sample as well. Written as DNA, the CDR3 is TGTGCCAGCAGTGCGGGAGGAACAGGGAAGAACACTGAAGCTTTCTTT. Its translation is CASSAGGTGKNTEAFF. The J gene is TRBJ1-1, the V gene TRBV2; D might be TRBD1 (6 bases). Looked up from germline, CDR1 is SNHLY and CDR2 is FYNNEI. CDR3 length: 16 residues. V lost 4 bases to trimming and J lost 1 base, with 16 bases between them.

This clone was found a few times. The CDR3 loop is CASSYSRSPNEQFF. In DNA form, the CDR3 reads TGTGCCAGCAGTTACTCGCGGAGTCCCAATGAGCAGTTCTTC. The J gene is TRBJ2-1, the V gene TRBV6-5, with D uncertain. The CDR3 has 14 residues. Germline CDR1 MNHEY, CDR2 SVGAGI. V gave up 0 bases and J gave up 6 bases, with 9 bases separating them.

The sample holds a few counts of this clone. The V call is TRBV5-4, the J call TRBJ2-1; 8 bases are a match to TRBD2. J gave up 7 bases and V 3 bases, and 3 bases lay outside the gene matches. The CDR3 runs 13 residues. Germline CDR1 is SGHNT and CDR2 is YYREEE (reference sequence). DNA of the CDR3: TGTGCCAGCAGCTCGGGACTAGAGAATGAGCAGTTCTTC. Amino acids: CASSSGLENEQFF.

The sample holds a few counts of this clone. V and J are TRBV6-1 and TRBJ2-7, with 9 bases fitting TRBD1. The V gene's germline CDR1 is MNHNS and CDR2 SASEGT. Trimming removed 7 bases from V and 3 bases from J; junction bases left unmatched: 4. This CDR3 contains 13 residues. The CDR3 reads CASIWGQGYEQYF. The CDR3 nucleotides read TGTGCCAGCATCTGGGGACAGGGCTACGAGCAGTACTTC.

DNA for the CDR3: TGTGCCAGCAGCTCCGGGACGCGGGACTGGGATGAGCAGTTCTTC. Amino acids: CASSSGTRDWDEQFF. The genes are TRBV5-8 and TRBJ2-1; a weak D match, TRBD2 (6 bases). The CDR3 has 15 amino acids. Trimming removed 3 bases at V and 8 bases at J, with 18 bases between. The germline V gene encodes CDR1 SGHTS and CDR2 YDEGEE.

Here the CDR3 DNA reads TGTGCCAGCAGTGAACCCAGCGGGGGACCCTACGAGCAGTACTTC. The encoded protein is CASSEPSGGPYEQYF. This chain connects TRBV6-1 to TRBJ2-7; 8 positions match TRBD2. Losses at the gene ends were 2 bases for V and 2 bases for J; bases not matched to a gene: 5. The CDR3 has 15 amino acids. Germline assignment: CDR1 MNHNS and CDR2 SASEGT.

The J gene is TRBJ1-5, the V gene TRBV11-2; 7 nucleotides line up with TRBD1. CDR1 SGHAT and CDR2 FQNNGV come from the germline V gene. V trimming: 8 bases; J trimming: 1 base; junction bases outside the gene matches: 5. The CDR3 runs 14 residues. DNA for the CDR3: TGTGCCAGCCGATTGACAGGGAGCAATCAGCCCCAGCATTTT. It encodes CASRLTGSNQPQHF.

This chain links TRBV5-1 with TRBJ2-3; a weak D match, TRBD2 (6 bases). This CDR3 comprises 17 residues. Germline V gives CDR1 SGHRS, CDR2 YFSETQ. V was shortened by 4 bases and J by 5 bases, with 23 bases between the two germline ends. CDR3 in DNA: TGCGCCAGCAGCCCCGGGGGTCTCTCCCCCCGCGAAGATACGCAGTATTTT. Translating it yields CASSPGGLSPREDTQYF. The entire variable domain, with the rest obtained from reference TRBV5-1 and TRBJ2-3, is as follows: KAGVTQTPRYLIKTRGQQVTLSCSPISGHRSVSWYQQTPGQGLQFLFEYFSETQRNKGNFPGRFSGRQFSNSRSEMNVSTLELGDSALYLCASSPGGLSPREDTQYFGPGTRLTVL.

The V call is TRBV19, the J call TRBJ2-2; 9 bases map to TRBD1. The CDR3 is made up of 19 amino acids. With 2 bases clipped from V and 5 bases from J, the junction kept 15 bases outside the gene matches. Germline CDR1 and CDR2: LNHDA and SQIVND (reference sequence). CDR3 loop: CASSIWGTGSRSRTGELFF. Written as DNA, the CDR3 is TGTGCCAGTAGTATATGGGGGACAGGGTCAAGGTCTAGGACCGGGGAGCTGTTTTTT.

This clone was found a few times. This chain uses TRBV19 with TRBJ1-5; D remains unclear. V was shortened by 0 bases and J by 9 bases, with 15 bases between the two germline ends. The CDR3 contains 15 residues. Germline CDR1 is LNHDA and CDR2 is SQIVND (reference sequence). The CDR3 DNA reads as TGTGCCAGTAGTATAGAATCCCAGGCGTCTCCGCCCCAGCATTTT. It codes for CASSIESQASPPQHF.

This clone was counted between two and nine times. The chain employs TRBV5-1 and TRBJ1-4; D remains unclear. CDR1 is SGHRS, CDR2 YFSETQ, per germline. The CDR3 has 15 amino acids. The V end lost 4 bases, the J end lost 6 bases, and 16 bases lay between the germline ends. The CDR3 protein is CASSRVTQQDEKLFF. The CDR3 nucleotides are TGCGCCAGCAGCCGCGTAACACAGCAAGATGAAAAACTGTTTTTT.

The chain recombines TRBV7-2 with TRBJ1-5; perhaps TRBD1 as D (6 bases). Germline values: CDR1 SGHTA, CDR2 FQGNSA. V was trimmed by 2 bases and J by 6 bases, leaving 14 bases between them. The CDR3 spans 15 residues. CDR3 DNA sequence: TGTGCCAGCAGCTTATCGGACAGAATCGGTCAGCCCCAGCATTTT. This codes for CASSLSDRIGQPQHF.

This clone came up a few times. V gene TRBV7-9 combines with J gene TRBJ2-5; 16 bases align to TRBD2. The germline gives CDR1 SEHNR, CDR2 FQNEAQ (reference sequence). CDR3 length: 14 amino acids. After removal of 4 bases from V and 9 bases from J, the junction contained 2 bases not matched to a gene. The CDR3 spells CASSSGLAGGPQYF. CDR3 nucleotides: TGTGCCAGCAGCTCGGGACTAGCGGGAGGGCCCCAGTACTTC.

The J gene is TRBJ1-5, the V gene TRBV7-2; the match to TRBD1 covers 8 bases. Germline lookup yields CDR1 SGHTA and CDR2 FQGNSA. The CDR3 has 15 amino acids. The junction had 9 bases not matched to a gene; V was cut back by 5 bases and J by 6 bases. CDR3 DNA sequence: TGTGCCAGCAGCCGCGACAGGGGTTCAGCTCAGCCCCAGCATTTT. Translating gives CASSRDRGSAQPQHF. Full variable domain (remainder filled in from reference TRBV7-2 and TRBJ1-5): GAGVSQSPSNKVTEKGKDVELRCDPISGHTALYWYRQSLGQGLEFLIYFQGNSAPDKSGLPSDRFSAERTGGSVSTLTIQRTQQEDSAVYLCASSRDRGSAQPQHFGDGTRLSIL.

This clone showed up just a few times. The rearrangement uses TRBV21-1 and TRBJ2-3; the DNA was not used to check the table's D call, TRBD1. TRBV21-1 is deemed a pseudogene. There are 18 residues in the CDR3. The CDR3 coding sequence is TGTGCCAGCAGCAAAGGGCCCAGCACAGGGGCTAGCACAGATACGCAGTATTTT. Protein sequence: CASSKGPSTGASTDTQYF.

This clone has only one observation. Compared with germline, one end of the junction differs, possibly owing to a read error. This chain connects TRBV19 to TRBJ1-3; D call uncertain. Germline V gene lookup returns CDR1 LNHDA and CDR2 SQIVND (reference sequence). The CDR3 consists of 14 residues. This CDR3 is CASTRRAALPPRSF. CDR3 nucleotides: TGTGCCAGTACCCGGAGGGCAGCGCTCCCACCTCGATCGTTT.

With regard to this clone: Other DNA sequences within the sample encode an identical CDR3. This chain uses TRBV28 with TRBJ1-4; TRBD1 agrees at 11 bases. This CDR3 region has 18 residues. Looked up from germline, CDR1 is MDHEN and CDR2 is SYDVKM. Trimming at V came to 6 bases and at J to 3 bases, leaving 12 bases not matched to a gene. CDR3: CASRRGTGGGLSNEKLFF. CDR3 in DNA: TGTGCCAGCAGACGGGGGACAGGGGGAGGCTTGTCTAATGAAAAACTGTTTTTT.

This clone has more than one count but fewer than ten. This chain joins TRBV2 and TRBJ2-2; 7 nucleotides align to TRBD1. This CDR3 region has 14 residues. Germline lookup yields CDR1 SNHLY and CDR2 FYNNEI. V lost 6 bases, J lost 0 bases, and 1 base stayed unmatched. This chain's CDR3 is CASRDRSNTGELFF. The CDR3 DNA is TGTGCCAGCAGGGACAGGTCGAACACCGGGGAGCTGTTTTTT.

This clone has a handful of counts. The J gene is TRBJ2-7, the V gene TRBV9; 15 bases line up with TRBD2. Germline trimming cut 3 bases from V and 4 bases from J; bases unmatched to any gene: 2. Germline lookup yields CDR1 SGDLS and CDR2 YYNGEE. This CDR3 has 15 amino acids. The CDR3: CASSEGLAGGYEQYF. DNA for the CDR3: TGTGCCAGCAGCGAGGGACTAGCGGGAGGTTACGAGCAGTACTTC.

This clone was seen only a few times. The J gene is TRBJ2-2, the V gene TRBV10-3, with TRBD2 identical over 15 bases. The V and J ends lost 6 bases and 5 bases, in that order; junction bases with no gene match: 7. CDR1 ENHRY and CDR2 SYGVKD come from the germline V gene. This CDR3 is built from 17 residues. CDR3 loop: CAIRGGLAGGETGELFF. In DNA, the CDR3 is TGTGCCATCAGAGGGGGACTAGCGGGGGGAGAGACCGGGGAGCTGTTTTTT.